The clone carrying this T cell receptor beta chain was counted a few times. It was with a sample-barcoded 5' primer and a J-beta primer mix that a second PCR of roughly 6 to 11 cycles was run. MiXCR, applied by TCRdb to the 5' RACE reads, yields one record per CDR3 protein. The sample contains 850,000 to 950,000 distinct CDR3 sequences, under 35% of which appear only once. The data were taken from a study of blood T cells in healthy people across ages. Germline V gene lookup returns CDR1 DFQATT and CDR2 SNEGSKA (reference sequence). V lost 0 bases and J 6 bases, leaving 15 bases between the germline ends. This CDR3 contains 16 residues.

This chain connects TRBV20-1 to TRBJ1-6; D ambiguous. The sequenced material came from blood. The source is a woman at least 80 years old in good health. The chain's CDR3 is CSARDGSYLGNSPLHF. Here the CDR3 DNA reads TGCAGTGCTAGAGATGGCAGTTATCTTGGTAATTCACCCCTCCACTTT.